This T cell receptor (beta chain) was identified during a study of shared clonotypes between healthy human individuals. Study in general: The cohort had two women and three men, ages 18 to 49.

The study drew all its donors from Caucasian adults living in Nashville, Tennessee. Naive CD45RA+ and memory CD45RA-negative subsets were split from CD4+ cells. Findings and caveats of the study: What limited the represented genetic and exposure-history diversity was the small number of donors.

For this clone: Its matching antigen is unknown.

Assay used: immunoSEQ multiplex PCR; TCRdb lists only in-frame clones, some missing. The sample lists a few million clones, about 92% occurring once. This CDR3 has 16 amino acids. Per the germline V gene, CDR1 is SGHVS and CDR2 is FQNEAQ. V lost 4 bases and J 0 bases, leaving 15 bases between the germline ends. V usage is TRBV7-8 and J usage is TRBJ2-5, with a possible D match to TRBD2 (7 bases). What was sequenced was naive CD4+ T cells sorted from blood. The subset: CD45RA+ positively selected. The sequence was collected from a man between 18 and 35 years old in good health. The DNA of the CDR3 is TGTGCCAGCAGCTCCTCTGGGGGGGGCCACCAAGAGACCCAGTACTTC. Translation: CASSSSGGGHQETQYF.